This record concerns one T cell receptor beta chain sequence. MiXCR, applied by TCRdb to the RT-PCR reads, yields one record per CDR3 protein. The top ten clones hold just over 3.5% of a sample with almost 700,000 distinct CDR3 sequences, more than 13% of them seen once. This receptor was identified in a female donor in good health, serving as a healthy control. Material for sequencing was memory CD4+ T cells from blood.

The DNA for the CDR3 is TGTGCCACCAGTTCCCCAGGCGGGGCTAATTTAGAGACCCAGTACTTC. It is translated as CATSSPGGANLETQYF. V and J are TRBV24-1 and TRBJ2-5; tentative D call: TRBD2 (6 bases). With 6 bases removed from V and 4 bases from J, the gap between germline ends came to 20 bases. This CDR3 contains 16 residues. CDR1 KGHDR and CDR2 SFDVKD come from the germline V gene.